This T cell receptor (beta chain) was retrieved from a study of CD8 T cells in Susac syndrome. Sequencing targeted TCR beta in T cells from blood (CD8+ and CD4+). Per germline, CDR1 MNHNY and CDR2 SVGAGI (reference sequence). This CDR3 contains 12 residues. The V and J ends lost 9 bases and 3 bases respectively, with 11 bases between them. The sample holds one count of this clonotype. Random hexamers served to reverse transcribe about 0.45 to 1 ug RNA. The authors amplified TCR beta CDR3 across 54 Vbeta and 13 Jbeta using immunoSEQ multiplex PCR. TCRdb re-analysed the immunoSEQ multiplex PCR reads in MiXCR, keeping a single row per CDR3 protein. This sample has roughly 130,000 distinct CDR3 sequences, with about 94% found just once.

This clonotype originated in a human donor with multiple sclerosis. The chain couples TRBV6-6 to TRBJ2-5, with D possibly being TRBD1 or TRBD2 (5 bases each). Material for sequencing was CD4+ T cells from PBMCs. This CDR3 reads CASARGKETQYF. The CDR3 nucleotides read TGTGCCAGTGCCCGGGGCAAAGAGACCCAGTACTTC.